The 18 T cell receptor beta chains below all came from one sample that was sequenced in a study of shared clonotypes between healthy human individuals. Assay: immunoSEQ multiplex PCR; the TCRdb copy retains only in-frame clones and omits some. Of about 2.4 million clones listed, 80% to 95% are singletons. The sample comprised naive CD4+ T cells from PBMCs. Subset here: CD45RA+ positively selected. Every receptor here comes from a man younger than 35 in good health. Some clones in this sample may be carry-over from other donors' samples.

For the CDR3, the DNA is TGCAGCGGCGGCCTCGGTCCAACTAATGAAAAACTGTTTTTT. Its protein is CSGGLGPTNEKLFF. The J gene is TRBJ1-4, the V gene TRBV29-1, with no clear D. This CDR3 spans 14 amino acids. Per the germline V gene, CDR1 is SQVTM and CDR2 is ANQGSEA. Trimming shortened V by 7 bases and J by 0 bases, and 12 bases separated the two germline ends.

For the CDR3, the DNA is TGTGCCAGCAGCCCGCAGGGGGATCTGGGCACAGATACGCAGTATTTT. This translates into CASSPQGDLGTDTQYF. The chain recombines TRBV9 with TRBJ2-3; 7 positions match TRBD1. The V gene end was trimmed by 4 bases and the J gene end by 1 base; junction bases not matched to a gene: 9. Germline V gene data show CDR1 as SGDLS and CDR2 as YYNGEE. The CDR3 totals 16 residues.

The genes are TRBV5-1 and TRBJ2-1; 9 bases fit TRBD2. The J segment lost 2 bases and the V segment lost 2 bases, leaving 5 bases of the junction unmatched. The germline V gene has CDR1 SGHRS and CDR2 YFSETQ. There are 16 residues in the CDR3. CDR3 nucleotide sequence: TGCGCCAGCAGCTTTTTAGCGGGAGTCCCCTACAATGAGCAGTTCTTC. Protein sequence: CASSFLAGVPYNEQFF.

V usage is TRBV2 and J usage is TRBJ2-2, with D maybe TRBD2 (5 bases). This CDR3 is 15 amino acids long. Germline V lookup: CDR1 SNHLY, CDR2 FYNNEI. Trimming removed 6 bases at V and 2 bases at J, with 13 bases between. CDR3 DNA sequence: TGTGCCAGCAGCCGAGCGGAGCCTAACACCGGGGAGCTGTTTTTT. It yields the protein CASSRAEPNTGELFF.

The rearrangement links TRBV7-9 to TRBJ2-5; a possible D gene is TRBD2 (6 bases). Near its end, the DNA agrees better with TRBJ2-7, so the J call may be wrong. Per germline, CDR1 SEHNR and CDR2 FQNEAQ (reference sequence). The CDR3 is made up of 14 amino acids. In nucleotides, the CDR3 is TGTGCCAGCAGCTTCCCGGGACTCCCCTACGAGCAGTACTTC. Its translation: CASSFPGLPYEQYF.

The chain combines TRBV10-2 with TRBJ2-1; D remains ambiguous. The CDR3 consists of 13 residues. V was pared by 3 bases and J by 4 bases, with 7 bases between. Germline V lookup: CDR1 WSHSY, CDR2 SAAADI. CDR3 sequence: CASSERPYNEQFF. Written as DNA, the CDR3 is TGCGCCAGCAGTGAAAGGCCTTACAATGAGCAGTTCTTC.

The rearrangement links TRBV18 to TRBJ1-4, with D uncertain. Germline values: CDR1 KGHSH, CDR2 LQKENI. Trimming stripped 1 base from V and 4 bases from J, with 1 base between. This CDR3 has 12 amino acids. CDR3 bases: TGTGCCAGCTCACCACTTAATGAAAAACTGTTTTTT. Its protein is CASSPLNEKLFF.

This chain links TRBV29-1 with TRBJ2-5; D may correspond to TRBD1 or TRBD2 (5 bases each). Trimming stripped 1 base from V and 2 bases from J, with 11 bases between. Germline values: CDR1 SQVTM, CDR2 ANQGSEA. The CDR3 sequence is 14 residues long. The CDR3 nucleotides read TGCAGCGTTGAAGCGGGGCTTGGGCAAGAGACCCAGTACTTC. It specifies CSVEAGLGQETQYF. Based on the CDR3 plus reference TRBV29-1 and TRBJ2-5, the full variable domain is SAVISQKPSRDICQRGTSLTIQCQVDSQVTMMFWYRQQPGQSLTLIATANQGSEATYESGFVIDKFPISRPNLTFSTLTVSNMSPEDSSIYLCSVEAGLGQETQYFGPGTRLLVL.

J is TRBJ2-1 and V is TRBV18, with a tentative D call TRBD1 (5 bases). The CDR3 has 14 amino acids. Germline CDR1 and CDR2: KGHSH and LQKENI. Trimming removed 3 bases from V and 3 bases from J, with 9 bases in between. CDR3 region: CASSPTTVYNEQFF. The CDR3 nucleotides read TGTGCCAGCTCACCCACGACAGTCTACAATGAGCAGTTCTTC.

To note about this clone: Other DNA sequences in the same sample also yield this CDR3. V and J are TRBV25-1 and TRBJ2-7; no definite D call. Trimming took off 1 base at V and 5 bases at J, with 3 bases between the two ends. Germline V gives CDR1 MGHDK, CDR2 SYGVNS. The CDR3 length is 11 residues. CDR3 region: CASSEFNEQYF. The CDR3 DNA reads TGTGCCAGCAGTGAATTCAACGAGCAGTACTTC.

This sequence joins TRBV28 and TRBJ1-4; D remains unclear. Germline assignment: CDR1 MDHEN and CDR2 SYDVKM. V shed 3 bases and J shed 6 bases, with 17 bases lying between them. The CDR3 loop spans 16 amino acids. In nucleotides, the CDR3 is TGTGCCAGCAGTTTCCCCGGACTCAGGAGTCATGAAAAACTGTTTTTT. It yields the protein CASSFPGLRSHEKLFF.

The rearrangement uses TRBV7-8 and TRBJ2-2; D uncertain. The V end was cut by 5 bases, the J end by 4 bases, with 11 bases between. The CDR3 is 14 residues long. CDR1 and CDR2 (germline): SGHVS, FQNEAQ. The CDR3 here is CASSRSWVTGELFF. The CDR3 nucleotides read TGTGCCAGCAGCCGGTCCTGGGTCACCGGGGAGCTGTTTTTT.

The DNA for the CDR3 is TGTGCCACCAGCGGCTTGGACTTTCCTTCTGGAAACACCATATATTTT. Translating gives CATSGLDFPSGNTIYF. The V and J genes are TRBV15 and TRBJ1-3; unclear D gene. CDR1 and CDR2 from the germline V gene are LNHNV and YYDKDF (reference sequence). V gave up 5 bases and J gave up 1 base, with 15 bases separating them. CDR3 size: 16 residues.

V is TRBV18 and J is TRBJ2-2, with D uncertain. The germline V gene has CDR1 KGHSH and CDR2 LQKENI. The germline V and J ends were trimmed by 6 bases and 8 bases, with 19 bases remaining between them. The CDR3 length is 15 residues. The CDR3 reads CASSGYQAAPGELFF. The CDR3 nucleotides read TGTGCCAGCTCGGGATACCAGGCGGCCCCTGGGGAGCTGTTTTTT.

This chain links TRBV28 with TRBJ2-7; tentative D call: TRBD2 (5 bases). Trimming removed 4 bases from V and 3 bases from J, with 22 bases in between. The CDR3 consists of 17 residues. Germline-derived CDR1 and CDR2 are MDHEN and SYDVKM. Here the CDR3 reads CASSSNPSLLGIYEQYF. The CDR3 nucleotides read TGTGCCAGCAGTTCTAACCCTAGCCTTTTGGGAATCTACGAGCAGTACTTC.

The V gene is TRBV4-1, the J gene TRBJ2-1, with 9 bases identical to TRBD1. Germline values: CDR1 MGHRA, CDR2 YSYEKL. The CDR3 is made up of 17 amino acids. V lost 1 base to trimming and J lost 6 bases; unmatched junction nucleotides: 10. The CDR3 is CASSQGPGTGSRNEQFF. CDR3 in DNA: TGCGCCAGCAGCCAAGGGCCCGGGACAGGGTCTCGCAATGAGCAGTTCTTC.

The V gene is TRBV18, the J gene TRBJ1-1; possible D gene TRBD1, 6 bases. The CDR3 length is 14 residues. The V end was cut by 0 bases, the J end by 7 bases, with 12 bases between. Germline loops: CDR1 KGHSH, CDR2 LQKENI. CDR3 nucleotide sequence: TGTGCCAGCTCACCACCGAACAGGGAAGGTGAAGCTTTCTTT. It is translated as CASSPPNREGEAFF.

The chain links TRBV23-1 to TRBJ1-5; tentatively, D is TRBD1 (5 bases). TRBV23-1 is treated as an ORF (open reading frame) with a function not yet certain. This CDR3 contains 17 residues. V was pared by 4 bases and J by 6 bases, with 22 bases between. The CDR3 is CASSRGTHEALSQPQHF. The DNA of the CDR3 is TGCGCCAGCAGTCGTGGGACCCATGAGGCATTGTCTCAGCCCCAGCATTTT.